This paragraph reports one T cell receptor beta chain. In the authors' workflow: Amplification from reference gene primers served as the basis for estimated nucleated cell counts. This table comes from immunoSEQ multiplex PCR, and its TCRdb copy is limited to in-frame clones, with some not included. V and J calls and clone size are copied from that table; D and trimming were computed from the DNA. In the table there are tens of thousands of clones, around 80% of which are singletons. This sample stems from a study of blood T cell repertoires in COVID-19. Background on the study: Acute-phase and convalescent COVID-19 samples originated in the United States, Italy and Spain.

Sequencing was performed on peripheral blood. This TCR came from a woman aged 80 or over with acute or convalescent COVID-19.

DNA of the CDR3: TGTGCCAGCAGCCCCGCTGTGGGCCATGAACAGCCCCAGCATTTT. Protein sequence: CASSPAVGHEQPQHF. The gene calls are TRBV4-2 and TRBJ1-5; D uncertain. V was cut by 4 bases and J by 7 bases, with 17 bases left in between. The CDR3 has 15 residues. Germline CDR1 and CDR2: LGHNA and YNFKEQ.